This TCR beta chain comes out of a study of blood T cell repertoires in COVID-19. About the research overall: Collection of acute and convalescent COVID-19 samples took place in the United States, Italy and Spain. The cDNA or gDNA used as material had been derived from T cells, B-cell-depleted T cells, or PBMCs.

In the source study's methods: Reference gene primers were amplified, and this amplification served to estimate nucleated cell counts. Method: immunoSEQ multiplex PCR; TCRdb's copy keeps in-frame clones and lacks some. The DNA was the basis for D and trimming; V, J and clone size are from that table. Of hundreds of thousands of clones listed, 86% were seen once; the top ten hold around 1.4%. The V gene lost 8 bases and the J gene lost 1 base, with 9 bases spanning the gap. Germline V CDR1 and CDR2: LNHDA, SQIVND (reference sequence). This CDR3 region has 13 residues. This clone has only one observation.

The chain combines TRBV19 with TRBJ2-1; no firm D call. Material: peripheral blood. The sequence was collected from a woman aged 30 to 39 with active or convalescent COVID-19. CDR3: CASALYSYNEQFF. Written as DNA, the CDR3 is TGTGCCAGTGCCCTCTATTCCTACAATGAGCAGTTCTTC.